This T cell receptor beta chain was documented in a study of cytomegalovirus exposure and HLA in healthy donors. PCR amplification relied on 60 Vbeta primers (plus 13 Jbeta primers). The method was immunoSEQ multiplex PCR; TCRdb's version includes in-frame clones alone and lacks a portion of them. The sample lists about 200,000 clones; 81% were seen once. Whole-study results and caveats: What TCR beta sequences reportedly achieved was accurate prediction of HLA-A and HLA-B alleles in most subjects. The authors listed 150 to 200 TCR beta chains as cytomegalovirus-associated.

For this clone: Antigen unknown.

Germline lookup yields CDR1 LNHDA and CDR2 SQIVND (reference sequence). Trimming stripped 6 bases from V and 1 base from J, with 15 bases between. This CDR3 has 16 residues. Sequencing was carried out using PBMCs. The genes are TRBV19 and TRBJ2-2, with D unclear. The TCR comes from a young man in good health and CMV-seronegative. The CDR3 is CASSGLSRRNTGELFF. CDR3 bases: TGTGCCAGTAGCGGGTTGTCCAGACGGAACACCGGGGAGCTGTTTTTT. The complete variable domain, with remaining parts taken from reference TRBV19 and TRBJ2-2, reads DGGITQSPKYLFRKEGQNVTLSCEQNLNHDAMYWYRQDPGQGLRLIYYSQIVNDFQKGDIAEGYSVSREKKESFPLTVTSAQKNPTAFYLCASSGLSRRNTGELFFGEGSRLTVL.